This T cell receptor beta chain was captured in a study of beta chain features in type 1 diabetes. Study context: What patients shared with healthy donors was a similar profile of age, gender and cell yields. Whole-study results and caveats: All four CD4+ subsets of Type 1 diabetes patients contained TCRB CDR3s that were moderately but significantly shorter.

For this clone: Its antigen is not known.

What was sequenced were expressed TCRB transcripts, since all of the isolated RNA had been reverse transcribed. Libraries were prepared by immunoSEQ multiplex PCR; TCRdb keeps only in-frame clonotypes and omits some of them. The profile shows approximately 140,000 clones, 9% to 10% of them singletons. V gave up 6 bases and J gave up 8 bases; unmatched junction bases: 8. Germline V gene lookup returns CDR1 SGHTA and CDR2 FQGNSA. The CDR3 is 14 residues long. This TCR was recovered from a woman in her thirties or forties in good health. The sequenced sample consisted of central memory CD4+ T cells from blood. The rearrangement uses TRBV7-2 and TRBJ2-2; 8 nucleotides match TRBD1. The CDR3 DNA reads TGTGCCAGCAGTCAACGCAGGGGGCGGGGGGAGCTGTTTTTT. Amino acids: CASSQRRGRGELFF.